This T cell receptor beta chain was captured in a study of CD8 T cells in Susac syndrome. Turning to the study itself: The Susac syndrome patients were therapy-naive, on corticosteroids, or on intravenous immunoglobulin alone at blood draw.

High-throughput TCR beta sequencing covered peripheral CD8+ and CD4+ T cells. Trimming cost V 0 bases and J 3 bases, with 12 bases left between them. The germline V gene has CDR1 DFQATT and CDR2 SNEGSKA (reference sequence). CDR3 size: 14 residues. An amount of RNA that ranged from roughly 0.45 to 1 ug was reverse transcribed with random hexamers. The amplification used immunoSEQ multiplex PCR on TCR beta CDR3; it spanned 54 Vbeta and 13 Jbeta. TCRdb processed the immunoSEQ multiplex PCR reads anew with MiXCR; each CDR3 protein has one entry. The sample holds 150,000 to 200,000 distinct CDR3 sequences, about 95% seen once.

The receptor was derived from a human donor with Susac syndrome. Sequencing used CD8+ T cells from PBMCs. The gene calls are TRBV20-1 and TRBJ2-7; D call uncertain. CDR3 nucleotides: TGCAGTGCTAGAGATGCTGAAGTTTTCTACGAGCAGTACTTC. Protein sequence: CSARDAEVFYEQYF.